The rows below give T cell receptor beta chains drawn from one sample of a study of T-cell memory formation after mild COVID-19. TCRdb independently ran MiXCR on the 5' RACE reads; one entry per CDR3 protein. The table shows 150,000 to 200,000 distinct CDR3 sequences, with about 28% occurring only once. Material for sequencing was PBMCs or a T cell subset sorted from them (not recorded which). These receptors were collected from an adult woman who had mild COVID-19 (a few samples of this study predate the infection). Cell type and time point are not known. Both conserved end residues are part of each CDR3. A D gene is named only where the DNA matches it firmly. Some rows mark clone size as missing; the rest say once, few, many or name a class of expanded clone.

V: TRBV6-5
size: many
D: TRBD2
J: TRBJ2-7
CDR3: CASRRGRGGTYEQYF
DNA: TGTGCCAGCCGTAGAGGGCGGGGGGGGACCTACGAGCAGTACTTC

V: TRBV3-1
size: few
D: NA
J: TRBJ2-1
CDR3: CASSQGLLDEQFF
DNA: TGTGCCAGCAGCCAGGGCCTACTAGATGAGCAGTTCTTC

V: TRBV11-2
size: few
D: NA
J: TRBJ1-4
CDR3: CASSLLREEKLFF
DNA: TGTGCCAGCAGCTTACTCAGGGAGGAAAAACTGTTTTTT

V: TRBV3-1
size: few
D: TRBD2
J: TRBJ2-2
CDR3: CASSYAGANTGELFF
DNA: TGTGCCAGCAGCTATGCGGGGGCGAACACCGGGGAGCTGTTTTTT

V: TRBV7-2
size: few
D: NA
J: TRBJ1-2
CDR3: CASSLSGNGYTF
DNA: TGTGCCAGCAGCTTGTCGGGCAATGGCTACACCTTC

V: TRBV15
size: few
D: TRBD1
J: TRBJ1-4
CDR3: CATSSRDRGKLFF
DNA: TGTGCCACCAGCAGTCGGGACAGGGGGAAACTGTTTTTT

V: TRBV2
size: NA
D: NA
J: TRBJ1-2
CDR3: CASSLTVAGAIYGYTF
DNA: TGTGCCAGCAGTCTGACGGTTGCCGGTGCCATATATGGCTACACCTTC

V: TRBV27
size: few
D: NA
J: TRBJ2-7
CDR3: CASRSLGARYEQYF
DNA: TGTGCCAGCCGCAGCTTGGGGGCGCGGTACGAGCAGTACTTC

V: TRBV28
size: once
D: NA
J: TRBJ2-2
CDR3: CASLSASAPSSTGELFF
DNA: TGTGCCAGCCTTTCGGCGAGCGCCCCAAGTTCTACCGGGGAGCTGTTTTTT

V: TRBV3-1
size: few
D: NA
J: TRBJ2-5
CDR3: CASSPSSKETQYF
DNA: TGTGCCAGCAGCCCTTCTTCGAAAGAGACCCAGTACTTC

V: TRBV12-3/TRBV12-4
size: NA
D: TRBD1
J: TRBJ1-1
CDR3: CASSPRGFEAFF
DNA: TGTGCCAGCAGTCCCAGGGGGTTTGAAGCTTTCTTT

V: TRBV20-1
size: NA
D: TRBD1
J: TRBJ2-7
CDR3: CSAGNRDRGTYEQYF
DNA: TGCAGTGCTGGAAACCGGGACAGGGGGACCTACGAGCAGTACTTC

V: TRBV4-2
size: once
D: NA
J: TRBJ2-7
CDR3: CASSQIPQDIGYEQYF
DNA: TGTGCCAGCAGCCAAATACCACAGGATATTGGTTACGAGCAGTACTTC

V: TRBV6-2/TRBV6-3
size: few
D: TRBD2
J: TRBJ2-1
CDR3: CASRSSGGAFEQFF
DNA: TGTGCCAGCAGATCTAGCGGGGGGGCCTTTGAGCAGTTCTTC

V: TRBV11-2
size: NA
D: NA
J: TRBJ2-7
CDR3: CASSFGRTYEQYF
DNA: TGTGCCAGCAGCTTTGGCAGAACCTACGAGCAGTACTTC

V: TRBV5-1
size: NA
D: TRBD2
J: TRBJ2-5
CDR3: CASSSGLAGDNGRETQYF
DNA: TGCGCCAGCAGCTCGGGACTAGCGGGGGACAACGGAAGGGAGACCCAGTACTTC

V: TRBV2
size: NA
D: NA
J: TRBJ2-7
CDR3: CASSEYGGNPYEQYF
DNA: TGTGCCAGCAGTGAATACGGTGGGAACCCCTACGAGCAGTACTTC

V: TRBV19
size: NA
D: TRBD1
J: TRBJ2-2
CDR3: CASSIAPGGTGELFF
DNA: TGTGCCAGTAGTATAGCCCCAGGGGGCACCGGGGAGCTGTTTTTT

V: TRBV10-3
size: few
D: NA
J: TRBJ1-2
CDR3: CAISGGLTGSYRNYGYTF
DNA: TGTGCCATCAGTGGAGGACTAACAGGGAGCTATAGAAACTATGGCTACACCTTC

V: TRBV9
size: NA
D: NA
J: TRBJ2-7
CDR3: CASSLDHSSYEQYF
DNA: TGTGCCAGCAGCCTAGACCATAGCTCCTACGAGCAGTACTTC

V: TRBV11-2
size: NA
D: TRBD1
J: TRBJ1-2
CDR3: CASSFGDREAF
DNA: TGTGCCAGCAGCTTTGGCGACAGGGAAGCCTTC

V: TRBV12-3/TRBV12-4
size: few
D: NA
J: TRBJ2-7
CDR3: CASSRTPGTPDSEQYF
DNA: TGTGCCAGCAGCCGTACCCCCGGGACTCCCGACTCCGAGCAGTACTTC

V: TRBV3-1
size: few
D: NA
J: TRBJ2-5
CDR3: CASSYAAGQETQYF
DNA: TGTGCCAGCAGCTATGCGGCAGGACAAGAGACCCAGTACTTC

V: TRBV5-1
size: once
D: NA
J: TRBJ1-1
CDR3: CASTLERNTEAFF
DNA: TGCGCCAGCACCCTAGAGAGGAACACTGAAGCTTTCTTT

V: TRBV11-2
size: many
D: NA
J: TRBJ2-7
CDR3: CASSRGTYEQYF
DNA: TGTGCCAGCAGCCGGGGGACCTACGAGCAGTACTTC

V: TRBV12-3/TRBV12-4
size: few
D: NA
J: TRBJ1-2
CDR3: CASSFVPNYGYTF
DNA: TGTGCCAGCAGTTTTGTACCTAACTATGGCTACACCTTC

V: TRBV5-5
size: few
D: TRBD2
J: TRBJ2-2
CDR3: CASSFRFSSTSGFYTGELFF
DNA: TGTGCCAGCAGCTTTAGGTTTTCTTCGACTAGCGGATTTTACACCGGGGAGCTGTTTTTT